What follows is one TCR beta chain and its context. The source of the sample is a study of blood T cell repertoires in COVID-19. Study-wide context: Sources were T cells, B-cell-depleted T cells, or PBMCs; the material itself was cDNA or gDNA.

V shed 1 base and J shed 0 bases, with 7 bases lying between them. This CDR3 is 15 amino acids long. Germline CDR1 and CDR2: SGHAT and FQNNGV. Source study methods: Reference gene primer amplification yielded estimated nucleated cell counts. Method: immunoSEQ multiplex PCR; TCRdb's copy keeps in-frame clones and lacks some. That table furnishes V, J and clone size, whereas the DNA furnished D and trimming. This sample yields some 16,000 clones, of which more than 75% are seen a single time; 13% belongs to the top ten. The TCR sequence derives from a human donor in a cohort sampled during active COVID-19. The material sequenced was peripheral blood. The V call is TRBV11-2, the J call TRBJ2-1; unclear D gene. The CDR3 bases are TGTGCCAGCAGCTTAGGACGGGTCTCCTACAATGAGCAGTTCTTC. Translation: CASSLGRVSYNEQFF.